This T cell receptor beta chain was recorded in a study of identical twins. Study-level findings and limits: Partly confounded zero-insertion analyses could result from invariant MAIT and iNKT cells. Compared with unrelated sharing, twin-shared out-of-frame alpha sequences had more low-probability sequences.

Trimming took 6 bases from V and 6 from J; bases not matched to a gene: 13. CDR3 length: 15 residues. Germline-derived CDR1 and CDR2 are SNHLY and FYNNEI. As concerns this clonotype: Its target is unknown. Just one base apart from a much larger clone, this may be a read error.

TCRdb processed the 5' RACE reads anew with MiXCR; each CDR3 protein has one entry. The repertoire has a few hundred thousand distinct CDR3 sequences, roughly 13% of them found once; the top ten carry 3.5% to 5%. These records were also assigned to another study, of yellow fever vaccine responses in identical twins.

The source material was memory (CD45RO+) T cells sorted from blood. The genes are TRBV2 and TRBJ1-1, with 7 bases that match TRBD1. The sequence derives from a young woman in good health. In DNA, the CDR3 is TGTGCCAGCAGACCCCCGGGACAGCTTCTTGCTGAAGCTTTCTTT. Its protein product is CASRPPGQLLAEAFF.